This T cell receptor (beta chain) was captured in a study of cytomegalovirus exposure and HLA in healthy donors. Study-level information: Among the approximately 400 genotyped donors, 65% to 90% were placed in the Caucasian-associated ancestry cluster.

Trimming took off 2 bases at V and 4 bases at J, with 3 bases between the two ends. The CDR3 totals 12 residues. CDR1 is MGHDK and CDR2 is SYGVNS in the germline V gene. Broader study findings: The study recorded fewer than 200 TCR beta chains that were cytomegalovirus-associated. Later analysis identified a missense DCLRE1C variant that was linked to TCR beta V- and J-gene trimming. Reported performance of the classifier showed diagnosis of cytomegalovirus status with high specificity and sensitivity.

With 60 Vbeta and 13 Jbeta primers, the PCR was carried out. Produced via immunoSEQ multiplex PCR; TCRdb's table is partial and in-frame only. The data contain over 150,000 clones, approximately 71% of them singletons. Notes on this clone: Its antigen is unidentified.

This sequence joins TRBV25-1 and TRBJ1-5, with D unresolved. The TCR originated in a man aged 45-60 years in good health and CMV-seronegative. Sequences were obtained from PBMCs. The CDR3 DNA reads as TGTGCCAGCAGTGAAGCGAATCAGCCCCAGCATTTT. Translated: CASSEANQPQHF. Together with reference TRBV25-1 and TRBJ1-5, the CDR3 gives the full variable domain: EADIYQTPRYLVIGTGKKITLECSQTMGHDKMYWYQQDPGMELHLIHYSYGVNSTEKGDLSSESTVSRIRTEHFPLTLESARPSHTSQYLCASSEANQPQHFGDGTRLSIL.